These 30 T cell receptor beta chains were all obtained from the same sample, sequenced in a study of blood T cell repertoires in COVID-19 (dated by TCRdb to the early 2020s). The library relied on the immunoSEQ multiplex PCR assay. The table comes from immuneACCESS by way of TCRdb, which keeps in-frame sequences with V and J called. Part of the clones is missing from these tables; in studies checked, under half for an unresolved V gene and the rest for unknown reasons. This sample holds 90,000 or so clones; roughly 88% were observed only once. Clones ranked in the top ten supply 20% to 30% of the sample. Material: peripheral blood. The source is a human donor in a cohort sampled during active COVID-19.

In nucleotides, the CDR3 is TGTGCCAGCAGCCCGGGACAGACAACTAACTATGGCTACACCTTC. Translating gives CASSPGQTTNYGYTF. The V gene is TRBV4-2, the J gene TRBJ1-2; 7 nucleotides line up with TRBD1. This CDR3 is 15 amino acids long. J gave up 0 bases and V 4 bases, and 5 bases lay outside the gene matches. Germline CDR1 is LGHNA and CDR2 is YNFKEQ.

This chain joins TRBV14 and TRBJ1-2, with 7 nucleotides matching TRBD1. The CDR3 length is 15 residues. Trimming removed 0 bases from V and 3 bases from J; junction bases left unmatched: 4. Looked up from germline, CDR1 is SGHDN and CDR2 is FVKESK. This CDR3 reads CASSQDARGYYGYTF. For the CDR3, the DNA is TGTGCCAGCAGCCAAGATGCCAGGGGGTACTATGGCTACACCTTC.

The chain couples TRBV6-5 to TRBJ2-2; TRBD1 agrees at 7 bases. The junction had 7 bases not matched to a gene; V was cut back by 2 bases and J by 7 bases. The CDR3 has 15 amino acids. Germline CDR1 is MNHEY and CDR2 is SVGAGI. In nucleotides, the CDR3 is TGTGCCAGCAGTTACGAAGGGGGCGCGGGCGGGGAGCTGTTTTTT. Protein product: CASSYEGGAGGELFF.

The chain combines TRBV29-1 with TRBJ2-1; TRBD2 agrees at 15 bases. The CDR3 is 13 amino acids. The V segment lost 4 bases and the J segment 9 bases; nucleotides outside the gene matches: 1. Germline V gives CDR1 SQVTM, CDR2 ANQGSEA. The chain's CDR3 is CSVGTSGGGEQFF. DNA of the CDR3: TGCAGCGTTGGGACTAGCGGGGGGGGTGAGCAGTTCTTC.

The V gene is TRBV9, the J gene TRBJ1-1; 8 nucleotides agree with TRBD1. This CDR3 contains 14 residues. The germline V gene encodes CDR1 SGDLS and CDR2 YYNGEE. V lost 4 bases to trimming and J lost 6 bases; unmatched junction nucleotides: 8. CDR3 DNA: TGTGCCAGCAGCCCAGGACAGGGTTGGGCTGAAGCTTTCTTT. Residues: CASSPGQGWAEAFF. The complete variable domain, with remaining parts taken from reference TRBV9 and TRBJ1-1, reads DSGVTQTPKHLITATGQRVTLRCSPRSGDLSVYWYQQSLDQGLQFLIQYYNGEERAKGNILERFSAQQFPDLHSELNLSSLELGDSALYFCASSPGQGWAEAFFGQGTRLTVV.

The rearrangement joins TRBV18 to TRBJ1-1, with a weak D call TRBD1 (5 bases). The CDR3 totals 17 residues. With 3 bases removed from V and 0 bases from J, the gap between germline ends came to 17 bases. Germline V lookup: CDR1 KGHSH, CDR2 LQKENI. CDR3 sequence (DNA): TGTGCCAGCTCACCCGATACGCAGGGCCCCTTGAACACTGAAGCTTTCTTT. Protein product: CASSPDTQGPLNTEAFF. Combining the CDR3 with reference TRBV18 and TRBJ1-1 gives the whole variable domain NAGVMQNPRHLVRRRGQEARLRCSPMKGHSHVYWYRQLPEEGLKFMVYLQKENIIDESGMPKERFSAEFPKEGPSILRIQQVVRGDSAAYFCASSPDTQGPLNTEAFFGQGTRLTVV.

This chain connects TRBV7-2 to TRBJ2-2; 11 bases agree with TRBD2. The germline V gene encodes CDR1 SGHTA and CDR2 FQGNSA. The CDR3 contains 17 residues. With V trimmed by 5 bases and J by 1 base, 6 bases remained unmatched. DNA of the CDR3: TGTGCCAGCAGCCCAGTTAGCGGGAGGGGGAACACCGGGGAGCTGTTTTTT. Encoded protein: CASSPVSGRGNTGELFF.

The rearrangement links TRBV19 to TRBJ1-3, with a tentative D call TRBD1 (5 bases). CDR1 is LNHDA, CDR2 SQIVND, per germline (reference sequence). Trimming removed 5 bases from V and 0 bases from J, with 17 bases in between. CDR3 length: 17 amino acids. The CDR3 protein is CASSGATVRSSGNTIYF. The CDR3, as DNA: TGTGCCAGTAGTGGGGCCACCGTCAGAAGCTCTGGAAACACCATATATTTT.

The chain couples TRBV5-4 to TRBJ2-1, with D hard to call. Germline-derived CDR1 and CDR2 are SGHNT and YYREEE (reference sequence). The CDR3 extends over 14 amino acids. Trimming cost V 3 bases and J 0 bases, with 7 bases left between them. CDR3 DNA: TGTGCCAGCAGCTATCGGAGCTCCTACAATGAGCAGTTCTTC. This codes for CASSYRSSYNEQFF.

This clone was recorded only once. This chain joins TRBV5-5 and TRBJ2-2, with 12 nucleotides matching TRBD2. The CDR3 sequence is 16 residues long. Germline V gene lookup returns CDR1 SGHKS and CDR2 YYEKEE (reference sequence). V dropped 2 bases and J dropped 6; count of bases not matched to a gene: 5. Here the CDR3 reads CASSFRLAGVAGELFF. The CDR3 region has the DNA TGTGCCAGCAGCTTTCGACTAGCGGGAGTGGCCGGGGAGCTGTTTTTT.

The V gene is TRBV5-3, the J gene TRBJ1-1, with D unclear. TRBV5-3 is placed among ORFs of uncertain function. Trimming took off 4 bases at V and 1 base at J, with 17 bases between the two ends. CDR3 size: 16 residues. CDR3 DNA sequence: TGTGCCAGAAGCCCTGGACTGGATATAGGGAACACTGAAGCTTTCTTT. Amino acid sequence: CARSPGLDIGNTEAFF.

CDR3 residues: CASSWVQGYGGNEQFF. CDR3 DNA sequence: TGTGCCAGCAGCTGGGTACAGGGGTACGGCGGCAATGAGCAGTTCTTC. The chain couples TRBV7-2 to TRBJ2-1; 7 bases match TRBD1. Trimming at V came to 4 bases and at J to 6 bases, leaving 12 bases not matched to a gene. Germline V gives CDR1 SGHTA, CDR2 FQGNSA. This CDR3 spans 16 amino acids.

J is TRBJ1-2 and V is TRBV6-5; TRBD1 aligns across 8 bases. This CDR3 is built from 15 residues. CDR1 MNHEY and CDR2 SVGAGI come from the germline V gene. V was pared by 8 bases and J by 2 bases, with 10 bases of the junction left unmatched. The CDR3 loop reads CASRMARDRNYGYTF. In DNA, the CDR3 is TGTGCCAGCCGAATGGCCCGGGACAGGAACTATGGCTACACCTTC.

V gene TRBV5-1 combines with J gene TRBJ2-1; 9 bases align to TRBD2. Germline V gene sequence: CDR1 SGHRS, CDR2 YFSETQ. Trimming took 1 base from V and 9 from J; bases not matched to a gene: 8. The CDR3 spans 15 residues. The DNA of the CDR3 is TGCGCCAGCAGCTTGTCCGGCAATAGCGGGAGTGAGCAGTTCTTC. Protein product: CASSLSGNSGSEQFF.

This clone was detected a few times. V is TRBV11-3 and J is TRBJ2-5, with 16 nucleotides matching TRBD2. The CDR3 runs 16 residues. V was pared by 5 bases and J by 3 bases, with 3 bases of the junction left unmatched. The germline V gene encodes CDR1 SGHNT and CDR2 YENEEA. The CDR3 here is CASSAGTSGGEETQYF. In DNA form, the CDR3 reads TGTGCCAGCAGCGCGGGGACTAGCGGGGGGGAAGAGACCCAGTACTTC. Combining the CDR3 with reference TRBV11-3 and TRBJ2-5 gives the whole variable domain EAGVVQSPRYKIIEKKQPVAFWCNPISGHNTLYWYLQNLGQGPELLIRYENEEAVDDSQLPKDRFSAERLKGVDSTLKIQPAELGDSAVYLCASSAGTSGGEETQYFGPGTRLLVL.

The chain couples TRBV7-9 to TRBJ2-1; 13 nucleotides match TRBD2. The CDR3 loop spans 15 amino acids. V lost 4 bases, J lost 8 bases, and 5 bases stayed unmatched. CDR1 is SEHNR and CDR2 is FQNEAQ in the germline V gene (reference sequence). CDR3 coding DNA: TGTGCCAGCAGCTCGACTAGCGGGAGGCCCGATGAGCAGTTCTTC. Protein: CASSSTSGRPDEQFF.

The chain employs TRBV19 and TRBJ1-4; D unclear. This CDR3 region has 17 residues. Trimming took off 3 bases at V and 0 bases at J, with 14 bases between the two ends. Germline V lookup: CDR1 LNHDA, CDR2 SQIVND (reference sequence). The CDR3 reads CASSIAPAGATNEKLFF. The CDR3 bases are TGTGCCAGTAGTATCGCCCCTGCGGGTGCAACTAATGAAAAACTGTTTTTT.

J is TRBJ1-6 and V is TRBV4-3, with D maybe TRBD1 (6 bases). Germline assignment: CDR1 LGHNA and CDR2 YSLEER. There are 15 residues in the CDR3. With 1 base removed from V and 9 bases from J, the gap between germline ends came to 13 bases. The CDR3 DNA follows: TGCGCCAGCAGCCAAGGACGGGGGGCGGGTTCACCCCTCCACTTT. It encodes CASSQGRGAGSPLHF.

The chain carries TRBV18 and TRBJ2-2, with D unclear. The germline V gene encodes CDR1 KGHSH and CDR2 LQKENI. The CDR3 consists of 13 residues. Trimming pared 0 bases from V and 7 bases from J, leaving 6 bases between. The CDR3: CASSPPSFGELFF. CDR3 DNA sequence: TGTGCCAGCTCACCACCTAGTTTCGGGGAGCTGTTTTTT.

This rearrangement joins TRBV23-1 to TRBJ1-4, with D possibly TRBD1 on 6 matching bases. TRBV23-1 falls under the ORF class, with uncertain function. The CDR3 is 15 residues long. V gave up 10 bases and J gave up 4 bases, with 19 bases separating them. DNA for the CDR3: TGCGCCAACCCTAGTTACAGGGAGATTAATGAAAAACTGTTTTTT. Translation gives CANPSYREINEKLFF.

The CDR3 protein is CATSTNRAGGELFF. The CDR3 region has the DNA TGTGCCACCAGCACGAACAGGGCGGGCGGGGAGCTGTTTTTT. The chain links TRBV15 to TRBJ2-2, with a possible D match to TRBD1 (6 bases). The germline CDR1 and CDR2 sequences are LNHNV and YYDKDF (reference sequence). With 4 bases removed from V and 7 bases from J, the gap between germline ends came to 13 bases. The CDR3 loop spans 14 amino acids.

The chain uses TRBV19 and TRBJ1-4; 7 bases agree with TRBD1. Per the germline V gene, CDR1 is LNHDA and CDR2 is SQIVND (reference sequence). The CDR3 covers 13 residues. The V and J ends lost 5 bases and 8 bases, in that order; junction bases with no gene match: 5. The CDR3 DNA reads as TGTGCCAGTAGTGCCTACAGGGGAGAAAAACTGTTTTTT. Its protein is CASSAYRGEKLFF.

The sample holds a few counts of this clone. V usage is TRBV11-2 and J usage is TRBJ1-2; D unclear. V was pared by 1 base and J by 8 bases, with 14 bases between. CDR1 is SGHAT and CDR2 is FQNNGV in the germline V gene. The CDR3 has 14 residues. The CDR3 loop is CASSLVIEARGYTF. CDR3 DNA: TGTGCCAGCAGCTTAGTAATCGAGGCCCGGGGCTACACCTTC.

This rearrangement joins TRBV18 to TRBJ2-4; D is possibly TRBD2 (6 bases). The CDR3 covers 13 residues. Germline V gene data show CDR1 as KGHSH and CDR2 as LQKENI. With 6 bases removed from V and 8 bases from J, the gap between germline ends came to 14 bases. For the CDR3, the DNA is TGTGCCAGCTCTCGCGGGAATCCGGACATTCAGTACTTC. Translating it yields CASSRGNPDIQYF.

The sample holds a few counts of this clone. The chain recombines TRBV10-3 with TRBJ2-1; D possibly corresponds to TRBD1 (6 bases). Germline loops: CDR1 ENHRY, CDR2 SYGVKD. V lost 0 bases, J lost 1 base, and 10 bases lay in between. The length of the CDR3 is 16 residues. The CDR3 DNA sequence: TGTGCCATCAGTGAGTCGACAGGAACTTCCTACAATGAGCAGTTCTTC. Protein sequence: CAISESTGTSYNEQFF.

J is TRBJ2-5 and V is TRBV7-9; D is possibly TRBD2 (6 bases). From germline, CDR1 is SEHNR and CDR2 FQNEAQ (reference sequence). This CDR3 is built from 16 residues. Between the trimmed V and J ends, which lost 4 bases and 2 bases, there was a span of 17 bases. As DNA, the CDR3 is TGTGCCAGCAGCTATAGGAGTCTAGCGAATCAAGAGACCCAGTACTTC. The encoded protein is CASSYRSLANQETQYF.

V gene TRBV5-1 combines with J gene TRBJ2-7; tentatively, D is TRBD1 (6 bases). Germline V CDR1 and CDR2: SGHRS, YFSETQ. The CDR3 covers 15 residues. The ends were cut back, 4 bases at V and 2 bases at J, with 16 bases in the middle. The CDR3 reads CASSPAQGRTYEQYF. CDR3 DNA: TGCGCCAGCAGCCCGGCTCAGGGGCGGACCTACGAGCAGTACTTC.

This clone was seen only a few times. The chain employs TRBV4-3 and TRBJ2-2; 9 nucleotides line up with TRBD1. There are 17 residues in the CDR3. V lost 2 bases to trimming and J lost 6 bases; unmatched junction nucleotides: 10. Per germline, CDR1 LGHNA and CDR2 YSLEER. The CDR3 is CASSQFPTGGMAGELFF. The CDR3 coding sequence is TGCGCCAGCAGCCAATTCCCGACAGGGGGTATGGCCGGGGAGCTGTTTTTT.

The gene calls are TRBV11-2 and TRBJ2-7; D possibly corresponds to TRBD1 (5 bases). V lost 1 base to trimming and J lost 7 bases, with 11 bases between them. The V gene's germline CDR1 is SGHAT and CDR2 FQNNGV. CDR3 length: 13 residues. CDR3 DNA: TGTGCCAGCAGCTTAGCACAGGCTAGGGAGCAGTACTTC. Translation: CASSLAQAREQYF.

The genes are TRBV29-1 and TRBJ1-5, with TRBD1 identical over 8 bases. This CDR3 has 16 residues. The V gene's germline CDR1 is SQVTM and CDR2 ANQGSEA. The J segment lost 3 bases and the V segment lost 6 bases, leaving 13 bases of the junction unmatched. Written as DNA, the CDR3 is TGCAGCGTCGAAAGGTTTAACAGGGGGAACAATCAGCCCCAGCATTTT. It translates to CSVERFNRGNNQPQHF. The whole variable domain, remainder taken from reference TRBV29-1 and TRBJ1-5, is SAVISQKPSRDICQRGTSLTIQCQVDSQVTMMFWYRQQPGQSLTLIATANQGSEATYESGFVIDKFPISRPNLTFSTLTVSNMSPEDSSIYLCSVERFNRGNNQPQHFGDGTRLSIL.